Below are 32 T cell receptor beta chains sequenced from a single sample in a study of shared clonotypes between healthy human individuals. In the naive CD8 group, cells lacked CD45RO and were positively selected for CCR7, so terminally differentiated effector memory CD45RA+ cells were left out. This table comes from immunoSEQ multiplex PCR, and its TCRdb copy is limited to in-frame clones, with some not included. Counted here are around 2.1 million clones, 85% to 95% occurring once; the ten biggest clones make up approximately 1.7%. The sequencing sample was made of naive CD8+ T cells from PBMCs. The source is a man aged 18 to 30 in good health. Some clones in this sample may be carry-over from other donors' samples.

The rearrangement joins TRBV7-9 to TRBJ2-3; the D is unclear. The germline V gene has CDR1 SEHNR and CDR2 FQNEAQ (reference sequence). This CDR3 is built from 14 residues. Trimming cost V 1 base and J 0 bases, with 5 bases left between them. The chain's CDR3 is CASSLGSSTDTQYF. CDR3 bases: TGTGCCAGCAGCTTAGGATCAAGCACAGATACGCAGTATTTT.

The chain uses TRBV2 and TRBJ2-1, with D unclear. This CDR3 has 14 amino acids. Looked up from germline, CDR1 is SNHLY and CDR2 is FYNNEI. V lost 2 bases to trimming and J lost 7 bases, with 12 bases between them. The CDR3 sequence: CASSERVVGNEQFF. The CDR3 bases are TGTGCCAGCAGTGAACGGGTGGTAGGGAATGAGCAGTTCTTC.

This chain connects TRBV9 to TRBJ2-1, with TRBD2 as a possible D gene (5 bases). This CDR3 comprises 18 residues. The V and J ends lost 0 bases and 2 bases respectively, with 18 bases between them. Per germline, CDR1 SGDLS and CDR2 YYNGEE. CDR3 region: CASSVEASLNPAYNEQFF. The CDR3 DNA reads as TGTGCCAGCAGCGTAGAGGCTAGCTTGAACCCCGCCTACAATGAGCAGTTCTTC.

Comments on this clone: The same CDR3 can be traced to other DNA sequences in this sample. J is TRBJ2-1 and V is TRBV27; maybe TRBD2 (5 bases). The germline V gene encodes CDR1 MNHEY and CDR2 SMNVEV (reference sequence). The CDR3 sequence is 14 residues long. Trimming stripped 2 bases from V and 2 bases from J, with 7 bases between. The CDR3 protein is CASSLSGPYNEQFF. For the CDR3, the DNA is TGTGCCAGCAGTTTAAGCGGTCCCTACAATGAGCAGTTCTTC.

The CDR3 loop is CASSLQREGLNEQFF. The CDR3 DNA sequence: TGTGCCAGCAGTTTACAGCGGGAGGGTCTCAATGAGCAGTTCTTC. The V and J genes are TRBV27 and TRBJ2-1; the match to TRBD2 covers 10 bases. The CDR3 runs 15 residues. Trimming took 2 bases from V and 6 from J; bases not matched to a gene: 4. The germline V gene has CDR1 MNHEY and CDR2 SMNVEV (reference sequence).

The chain uses TRBV27 and TRBJ2-3; 7 nucleotides match TRBD2. CDR3 length equals 17 residues. With V trimmed by 7 bases and J by 8 bases, 21 bases remained unmatched. Germline V CDR1 and CDR2: MNHEY, SMNVEV (reference sequence). In nucleotides, the CDR3 is TGTGCCAGCACCCTCTTCTCGCCTAGCGGCGTTTATGGTACGCAGTATTTT. Its translation: CASTLFSPSGVYGTQYF.

The chain combines TRBV30 with TRBJ1-2; D is undetermined. The V and J ends lost 5 bases and 4 bases respectively, with 17 bases between them. Germline values: CDR1 GTSNPN, CDR2 SVGIG (reference sequence). CDR3 length equals 14 residues. CDR3 nucleotide sequence: TGTGCCTGGTACCCATCCCCAGCTTTCTATGGCTACACCTTC. Translated, it gives CAWYPSPAFYGYTF.

The rearrangement links TRBV29-1 to TRBJ2-7; a weak D match, TRBD1 (5 bases). V lost 7 bases and J 6 bases, leaving 16 bases between the germline ends. CDR1 and CDR2 from the germline V gene are SQVTM and ANQGSEA. The CDR3 spans 12 residues. For the CDR3, the DNA is TGCAGCGCGTTCTTGACAGAGACCGAGCAGTACTTC. Protein: CSAFLTETEQYF.

This clone was observed a handful of times. The rearrangement joins TRBV7-9 to TRBJ2-7, with 11 bases fitting TRBD2. V trimming: 5 bases; J trimming: 1 base; junction bases outside the gene matches: 16. CDR1 is SEHNR and CDR2 is FQNEAQ in the germline V gene (reference sequence). The CDR3 is 19 residues long. CDR3 nucleotides: TGTGCCAGCAGCGGAGGGGGACTAGCGGCACCACCCCTTTCCTACGAGCAGTACTTC. This sequence encodes CASSGGGLAAPPLSYEQYF. The variable domain in full, with the rest retrieved from reference TRBV7-9 and TRBJ2-7, is DTGVSQNPRHKITKRGQNVTFRCDPISEHNRLYWYRQTLGQGPEFLTYFQNEAQLEKSRLLSDRFSAERPKGSFSTLEIQRTEQGDSAMYLCASSGGGLAAPPLSYEQYFGPGTRLTVT.

V and J are TRBV23-1 and TRBJ1-1; D is ambiguous. TRBV23-1 is noted as an ORF with a role that remains uncertain. Deletions cut 3 bases from V and 3 bases from J, with 11 bases between. The CDR3 covers 14 residues. This CDR3 reads CASSQLTWDTEAFF. The DNA of the CDR3 is TGCGCCAGCAGTCAGTTGACATGGGACACTGAAGCTTTCTTT.

The rearrangement uses TRBV11-2 and TRBJ2-7; D is unresolved. This CDR3 is built from 15 residues. With 4 bases removed from V and 3 bases from J, the gap between germline ends came to 16 bases. Germline CDR1 is SGHAT and CDR2 is FQNNGV. This chain's CDR3 is CASSSFEVNLYEQYF. The CDR3 nucleotides read TGTGCCAGCAGCTCTTTTGAGGTGAACCTCTACGAGCAGTACTTC.

The count of this clone is one. The V call is TRBV27, the J call TRBJ1-5; 7 bases line up with TRBD1. Germline loops: CDR1 MNHEY, CDR2 SMNVEV (reference sequence). This CDR3 has 16 residues. The ends lost 10 bases at V and 0 bases at J; junction bases unmatched: 12. The CDR3 DNA sequence: TGTGCCACCAGGGGGGGGACCGGCTATAGCAATCAGCCCCAGCATTTT. Translating it yields CATRGGTGYSNQPQHF.

The count of this clone is one. Other DNA sequences in the same sample also yield this CDR3. The V call is TRBV19, the J call TRBJ1-1; the D is unclear. CDR1 and CDR2 from the germline V gene are LNHDA and SQIVND (reference sequence). CDR3 length: 14 amino acids. Trimming left V 3 bases short and J 0 bases short, with 8 bases between. The CDR3 loop reads CASSIGKMNTEAFF. For the CDR3, the DNA is TGTGCCAGTAGTATTGGCAAGATGAACACTGAAGCTTTCTTT. The whole variable domain, filled in from reference TRBV19 and TRBJ1-1, reads DGGITQSPKYLFRKEGQNVTLSCEQNLNHDAMYWYRQDPGQGLRLIYYSQIVNDFQKGDIAEGYSVSREKKESFPLTVTSAQKNPTAFYLCASSIGKMNTEAFFGQGTRLTVV.

Here the CDR3 DNA reads TGCGCCAGCAGCGTCAGGGCCACCTACGAGCAGTACTTC. Its protein is CASSVRATYEQYF. V usage is TRBV4-1 and J usage is TRBJ2-7, with D tentatively TRBD1 (5 bases). This CDR3 is built from 13 residues. The V gene's germline CDR1 is MGHRA and CDR2 YSYEKL. Trimming pared 5 bases from V and 2 bases from J, leaving 10 bases between.

The chain uses TRBV19 and TRBJ1-1; a possible D gene is TRBD1 (5 bases). This CDR3 has 13 residues. Trimming removed 2 bases from V and 8 bases from J, with 12 bases in between. Germline loops: CDR1 LNHDA, CDR2 SQIVND (reference sequence). CDR3 bases: TGTGCCAGTAGTATAAATCCGGGGGAAGAAGCTTTCTTT. This encodes CASSINPGEEAFF.

The chain uses TRBV7-9 and TRBJ2-1, with no clear D. The CDR3 has 15 amino acids. CDR1 SEHNR and CDR2 FQNEAQ come from the germline V gene (reference sequence). V shed 5 bases and J shed 8 bases, with 19 bases lying between them. The chain's CDR3 is CASSTTRARSHEQFF. The CDR3 coding sequence is TGTGCCAGCAGCACCACTCGCGCAAGGAGCCATGAGCAGTTCTTC.

The V gene is TRBV7-9, the J gene TRBJ2-7; possibly TRBD1 for D (5 bases). Germline values: CDR1 SEHNR, CDR2 FQNEAQ (reference sequence). V was cut by 5 bases and J by 0 bases, with 11 bases left in between. The CDR3 is 14 residues long. Here the CDR3 reads CASSQTTVSYEQYF. The CDR3 DNA sequence: TGTGCCAGCAGCCAAACGACAGTCTCCTACGAGCAGTACTTC.

The chain is built from TRBV7-6 and TRBJ2-3; D unresolved. V lost 2 bases, J lost 1 base, and 10 bases lay in between. This CDR3 has 15 residues. CDR1 is SGHVS, CDR2 FNYEAQ, per germline. CDR3 sequence reads: CASSLHPGRTDTQYF. Here the CDR3 DNA reads TGTGCCAGCAGCTTACACCCCGGACGCACAGATACGCAGTATTTT. Together with reference TRBV7-6 and TRBJ2-3, the CDR3 gives the full variable domain: GAGVSQSPRYKVTKRGQDVALRCDPISGHVSLYWYRQALGQGPEFLTYFNYEAQQDKSGLPNDRFSAERPEGSISTLTIQRTEQRDSAMYRCASSLHPGRTDTQYFGPGTRLTVL.

The genes are TRBV11-2 and TRBJ2-7, with D hard to call. The CDR3 length is 13 residues. Germline V lookup: CDR1 SGHAT, CDR2 FQNNGV. Trimming stripped 1 base from V and 6 bases from J, with 10 bases between. The CDR3 protein is CASSLAGVPEQYF. CDR3 coding DNA: TGTGCCAGCAGCTTAGCCGGAGTCCCCGAGCAGTACTTC.

This rearrangement joins TRBV27 to TRBJ2-3; 10 bases are shared with TRBD2. With 6 bases clipped from V and 6 bases from J, the junction kept 9 bases outside the gene matches. Germline V gene data show CDR1 as MNHEY and CDR2 as SMNVEV (reference sequence). The length of the CDR3 is 15 residues. CDR3 DNA sequence: TGTGCCAGCAGACCTCTAGCGGGAGTGATGGATACGCAGTATTTT. It specifies CASRPLAGVMDTQYF.

The chain recombines TRBV19 with TRBJ1-5; D is possibly TRBD1 (6 bases). Germline lookup yields CDR1 LNHDA and CDR2 SQIVND (reference sequence). This CDR3 region has 15 residues. Trimming stripped 5 bases from V and 7 bases from J, with 18 bases between. CDR3 in amino acids: CASSERGGAKQPQHF. The CDR3 bases are TGTGCCAGTAGTGAGAGGGGGGGGGCGAAGCAGCCCCAGCATTTT.

Only a few counts were recorded for this clone. The DNA is left out, because the CDR3 cannot be placed on it with certainty; the CDR3 is given as TCRdb lists it. The chain joins TRBV5-6 to TRBJ1-2; the D call of TRBD1 is as the table states it, not checked on the DNA. CDR1 SGHDT and CDR2 YYEEEE come from the germline V gene. Inclusive of both ends, the CDR3 amounts to 14 amino acids. This CDR3 is CASSPRGQYFGYTF.

Worth noting for this clone: The sample holds other DNA sequences that translate to the same CDR3. CDR3 residues: CASSVGGPSYEQYF. The CDR3 region has the DNA TGTGCCAGCAGCGTTGGCGGCCCCTCCTACGAGCAGTACTTC. V usage is TRBV9 and J usage is TRBJ2-7; D uncertain. The V and J ends lost 2 bases and 0 bases respectively, with 9 bases between them. The CDR3 is 14 residues long. Germline CDR1 SGDLS, CDR2 YYNGEE. Complete variable domain (other parts from reference TRBV9 and TRBJ2-7): DSGVTQTPKHLITATGQRVTLRCSPRSGDLSVYWYQQSLDQGLQFLIQYYNGEERAKGNILERFSAQQFPDLHSELNLSSLELGDSALYFCASSVGGPSYEQYFGPGTRLTVT.

The chain carries TRBV9 and TRBJ2-1, with 9 bases lining up with TRBD2. From germline, CDR1 is SGDLS and CDR2 YYNGEE. V gave up 0 bases and J gave up 4 bases; unmatched junction bases: 5. The CDR3 runs to 16 residues. This chain's CDR3 is CASSVALAGAYNEQFF. CDR3 DNA sequence: TGTGCCAGCAGCGTAGCTTTAGCGGGAGCTTACAATGAGCAGTTCTTC.

In the case of this clone: Within the sample, other DNA sequences also encode this same CDR3. J is TRBJ2-2 and V is TRBV9; D gene unclear. In germline, CDR1 is SGDLS, CDR2 YYNGEE. The CDR3 is 11 residues long. Trimming removed 5 bases from V and 1 base from J, with 0 bases in between. This CDR3 reads CASRNTGELFF. CDR3 DNA sequence: TGTGCCAGCAGGAACACCGGGGAGCTGTTTTTT.

This clone has only one observation. The chain links TRBV7-9 to TRBJ2-7, with TRBD1 identical over 7 bases. Losses at the gene ends were 5 bases for V and 3 bases for J; bases not matched to a gene: 4. The CDR3 consists of 13 residues. Germline CDR1 is SEHNR and CDR2 is FQNEAQ (reference sequence). The CDR3 DNA is TGTGCCAGCAGCGAGTCAGGGGGCTACGAGCAGTACTTC. This gives the protein CASSESGGYEQYF.

The chain has TRBV2 and TRBJ1-5; 7 bases agree with TRBD1. V trimming: 6 bases; J trimming: 9 bases; junction bases outside the gene matches: 8. The CDR3 spans 13 residues. Germline V gene sequence: CDR1 SNHLY, CDR2 FYNNEI. CDR3 in amino acids: CASRPTGLGPQHF. CDR3 sequence (DNA): TGTGCCAGCAGACCGACAGGGCTGGGGCCCCAGCATTTT.

This chain links TRBV4-1 with TRBJ2-7; D uncertain. The CDR3 runs to 13 residues. CDR1 is MGHRA and CDR2 is YSYEKL in the germline V gene. V shed 0 bases and J shed 9 bases, with 12 bases lying between them. The CDR3 reads CASSQDTFLGQYF. CDR3 coding DNA: TGCGCCAGCAGCCAAGATACGTTTTTGGGGCAGTACTTC.

The chain is built from TRBV9 and TRBJ2-1; 11 bases are a match to TRBD2. Trimming took 2 bases from V and 8 from J; bases not matched to a gene: 6. The CDR3 totals 15 residues. The germline gives CDR1 SGDLS, CDR2 YYNGEE. In DNA, the CDR3 is TGTGCCAGCAGCGTGACTAGCGGGACCAATCATGAGCAGTTCTTC. It specifies CASSVTSGTNHEQFF. Full variable domain (outside the CDR3, taken from reference TRBV9 and TRBJ2-1): DSGVTQTPKHLITATGQRVTLRCSPRSGDLSVYWYQQSLDQGLQFLIQYYNGEERAKGNILERFSAQQFPDLHSELNLSSLELGDSALYFCASSVTSGTNHEQFFGPGTRLTVL.

The chain links TRBV12-5 to TRBJ1-2; no clear D gene. This CDR3 is built from 13 residues. Trimming cost V 5 bases and J 2 bases, with 9 bases left between them. In germline, CDR1 is LGHNT, CDR2 FRNRAP. CDR3 sequence (DNA): TGTGCTAGTGGTCCCACAACGAACTATGGCTACACCTTC. This translates into CASGPTTNYGYTF.

The V and J genes are TRBV7-9 and TRBJ2-3; 11 bases align to TRBD2. This CDR3 is 17 amino acids long. CDR1 is SEHNR and CDR2 is FQNEAQ in the germline V gene (reference sequence). The junction had 7 bases not matched to a gene; V was cut back by 3 bases and J by 2 bases. The CDR3 loop is CASSLALAGAFTDTQYF. The CDR3 coding sequence is TGTGCCAGCAGCTTGGCACTAGCGGGAGCTTTCACAGATACGCAGTATTTT.

The rearrangement uses TRBV10-3 and TRBJ1-5, with a weak D call TRBD1 (6 bases). Deletions cut 6 bases from V and 4 bases from J, with 16 bases between. The V gene's germline CDR1 is ENHRY and CDR2 SYGVKD. The CDR3 is made up of 15 amino acids. CDR3 residues: CAISPQGLRNQPQHF. CDR3 DNA: TGTGCCATCAGCCCACAGGGTCTGCGGAATCAGCCCCAGCATTTT.